This T cell receptor beta chain was documented in a study of shared clonotypes between healthy human individuals. Germline V gene data show CDR1 as GTSNPN and CDR2 as SVGIG (reference sequence). The CDR3 is 14 amino acids. V was cut by 1 base and J by 6 bases, with 16 bases left in between. Data came from immunoSEQ multiplex PCR; TCRdb stores just in-frame clones and leaves some out. This table has about 1 million clones, about 70% appearing once. The chain recombines TRBV30 with TRBJ2-7; no clear D gene. The TCR sequence derives from a man younger than 35 in good health. The specimen sequenced was memory CD4+ T cells sorted from blood. Sample subset: CD45RA-negative fraction. The CDR3 here is CAWSAPGQYFEQYF. CDR3 nucleotide sequence: TGTGCCTGGAGTGCGCCAGGTCAATATTTCGAGCAGTACTTC.